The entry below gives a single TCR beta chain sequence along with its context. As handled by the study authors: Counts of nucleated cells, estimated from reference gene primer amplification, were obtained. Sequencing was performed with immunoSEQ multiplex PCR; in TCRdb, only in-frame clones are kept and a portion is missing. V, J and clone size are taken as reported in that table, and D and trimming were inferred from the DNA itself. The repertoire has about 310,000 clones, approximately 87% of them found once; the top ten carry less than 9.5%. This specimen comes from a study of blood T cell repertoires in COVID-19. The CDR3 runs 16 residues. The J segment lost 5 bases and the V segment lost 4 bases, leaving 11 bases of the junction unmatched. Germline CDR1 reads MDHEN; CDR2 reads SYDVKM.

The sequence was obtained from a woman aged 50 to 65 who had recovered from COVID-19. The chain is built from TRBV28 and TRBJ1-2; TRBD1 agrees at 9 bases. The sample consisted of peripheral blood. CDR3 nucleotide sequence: TGTGCCAGCAGTTCGTCCCGGGACAGGGTCCCTTATGGCTACACCTTC. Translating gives CASSSSRDRVPYGYTF.